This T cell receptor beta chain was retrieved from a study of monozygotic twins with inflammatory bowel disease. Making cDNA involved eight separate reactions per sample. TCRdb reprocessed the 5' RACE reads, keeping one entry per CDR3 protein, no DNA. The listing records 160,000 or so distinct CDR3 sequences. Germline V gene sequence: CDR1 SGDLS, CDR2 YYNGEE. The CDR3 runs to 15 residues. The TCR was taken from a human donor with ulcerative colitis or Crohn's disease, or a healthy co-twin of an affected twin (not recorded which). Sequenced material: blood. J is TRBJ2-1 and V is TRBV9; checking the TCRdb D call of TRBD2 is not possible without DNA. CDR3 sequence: CASSIGGGSGNEQFF.